This T cell receptor beta chain came from a study of blood T cell repertoires in COVID-19. Background on the study: T cells, B-cell-depleted T cells, or PBMCs supplied cDNA or gDNA.

V was shortened by 1 base and J by 3 bases, with 10 bases between the two germline ends. The length of the CDR3 is 16 residues. Germline-derived CDR1 and CDR2 are KGHSH and LQKENI. The protocol was immunoSEQ multiplex PCR, while the TCRdb copy is restricted to in-frame clones and leaves out a portion. The sample gives roughly 72,000 clones, around 90% of which show up once; about 21% is in the top ten. The specimen was peripheral blood. This receptor was obtained from a human donor in a cohort sampled during active COVID-19. The chain joins TRBV18 to TRBJ2-6; D ambiguous. The CDR3 is CASSPLATVGANVLTF. CDR3 DNA sequence: TGTGCCAGCTCACCACTGGCCACCGTTGGGGCCAACGTCCTGACTTTC. Using reference TRBV18 and TRBJ2-6 for the parts outside the CDR3, the full variable domain is NAGVMQNPRHLVRRRGQEARLRCSPMKGHSHVYWYRQLPEEGLKFMVYLQKENIIDESGMPKERFSAEFPKEGPSILRIQQVVRGDSAAYFCASSPLATVGANVLTFGAGSRLTVL.